Shown below are 9 T cell receptor beta chains from a single sample sequenced in a study of technical replicates of blood from several donors. Clones were sequenced by immunoSEQ multiplex PCR, and TCRdb holds only the in-frame ones, with some missing. Of 55,000 to 85,000 clones listed, around 97% were seen once; the top ten hold roughly 0.25%. Source material: T cells isolated from PBMCs. The receptors derive from a human donor in good health.

This clone showed up just once. This chain uses TRBV9 with TRBJ1-2; D is uncertain. The CDR3 spans 13 residues. Trimming stripped 4 bases from V and 4 bases from J, with 11 bases between. CDR1 SGDLS and CDR2 YYNGEE come from the germline V gene. Here the CDR3 DNA reads TGTGCCAGCAGCCCCCAGCGGGGCTATGGCTACACCTTC. It specifies CASSPQRGYGYTF.

V and J are TRBV27 and TRBJ1-1; 7 bases align to TRBD1. This CDR3 is built from 16 residues. V lost 6 bases to trimming and J lost 0 bases; unmatched junction nucleotides: 10. Germline V lookup: CDR1 MNHEY, CDR2 SMNVEV (reference sequence). In nucleotides, the CDR3 is TGTGCCAGCAGAAGTGAGGGACAGCTCTTGAACACTGAAGCTTTCTTT. As protein: CASRSEGQLLNTEAFF.

The V and J genes are TRBV11-3 and TRBJ2-2; D is possibly TRBD2 (6 bases). V was pared by 3 bases and J by 7 bases, with 6 bases between. The CDR3 covers 12 residues. The germline CDR1 and CDR2 sequences are SGHNT and YENEEA. Written as DNA, the CDR3 is TGTGCCAGCAGCTTCGGGGGCGGGGAGCTGTTTTTT. Translating gives CASSFGGGELFF.

The chain couples TRBV12-5 to TRBJ1-1; 9 positions agree with TRBD1. Trimming removed 2 bases from V and 10 bases from J; junction bases left unmatched: 11. The germline gives CDR1 LGHNT, CDR2 FRNRAP. The CDR3 runs to 15 residues. CDR3 nucleotides: TGTGCTAGTGGTTTGTCCTACCGACAGGGGGTTGCAGCTTTCTTT. This sequence encodes CASGLSYRQGVAAFF.

This chain uses TRBV6-5 with TRBJ1-1; a weak D match, TRBD1 (5 bases). Looked up from germline, CDR1 is MNHEY and CDR2 is SVGAGI. V was cut by 4 bases and J by 4 bases, with 10 bases left in between. The CDR3 totals 13 residues. This CDR3 reads CASSLTGGTEAFF. CDR3 nucleotide sequence: TGTGCCAGCAGTTTGACCGGGGGCACTGAAGCTTTCTTT.

The chain couples TRBV29-1 to TRBJ2-1, with TRBD2 matching over 8 bases. This CDR3 contains 13 residues. Germline lookup yields CDR1 SQVTM and CDR2 ANQGSEA. After removal of 8 bases from V and 9 bases from J, the junction contained 12 bases not matched to a gene. Here the CDR3 reads CSSAAREVSEQFF. CDR3 DNA sequence: TGCAGCTCGGCTGCGCGGGAGGTTAGTGAGCAGTTCTTC.

The chain employs TRBV30 and TRBJ2-5; 7 bases align to TRBD2. The V gene end was trimmed by 5 bases and the J gene end by 5 bases; junction bases not matched to a gene: 8. The germline CDR1 and CDR2 sequences are GTSNPN and SVGIG (reference sequence). This CDR3 has 13 amino acids. CDR3 loop: CAWLSGTKETQYF. The CDR3 nucleotides are TGTGCCTGGTTAAGCGGGACTAAGGAGACCCAGTACTTC. Looking up the rest from reference TRBV30 and TRBJ2-5 gives the full variable domain: SQTIHQWPATLVQPVGSPLSLECTVEGTSNPNLYWYRQAAGRGLQLLFYSVGIGQISSEVPQNLSASRPQDRQFILSSKKLLLSDSGFYLCAWLSGTKETQYFGPGTRLLVL.

The chain combines TRBV30 with TRBJ1-3, with D possibly matching TRBD1 (6 bases). V lost 5 bases and J 0 bases, leaving 8 bases between the germline ends. CDR3 length equals 13 residues. Germline CDR1 reads GTSNPN; CDR2 reads SVGIG (reference sequence). The CDR3, as DNA: TGTGCCTGGCAGGGGCTCTCTGGAAACACCATATATTTT. Residues: CAWQGLSGNTIYF.

This chain connects TRBV28 to TRBJ1-5; D unclear. This CDR3 contains 13 residues. V was shortened by 5 bases and J by 7 bases, with 12 bases between the two germline ends. Germline-derived CDR1 and CDR2 are MDHEN and SYDVKM. CDR3 DNA: TGTGCCAGCAGTCAGGTAACGCGACAGCCCCAGCATTTT. It yields the protein CASSQVTRQPQHF.